A selection of T cell receptor beta chains follows, all from one sample in a study of cytomegalovirus exposure and HLA in healthy donors. Libraries were prepared by immunoSEQ multiplex PCR; TCRdb keeps only in-frame clonotypes and omits some of them. The sample includes approximately 150,000 clones, roughly four fifths of them seen just once. The specimen was PBMCs. These receptors all come from a man under 40 in good health and CMV-seropositive. The CDR3 runs from the conserved cysteine through the conserved F or W. The order of the fields is J gene, CDR3 length, V gene, clone size, D gene, CDR3 protein, CDR3 DNA. The D gene is left open where the match is weak. Clone size, where shown, is once, few, many, or a class for clones that have expanded.

>TRBJ2-5|14|TRBV9|NA|NA
CASSVGGTVVTQYF
TGTGCCAGCAGCGTAGGCGGGACAGTGGTGACCCAGTACTTC
>TRBJ2-7|15|TRBV5-1|NA|NA
CASSLAPGQYYEQYF
TGCGCCAGCAGCTTGGCCCCAGGACAGTACTACGAGCAGTACTTC
>TRBJ1-5|15|TRBV15|NA|TRBD1
CATSRAGQGDQPQHF
TGTGCCACCAGCAGAGCCGGACAGGGGGATCAGCCCCAGCATTTT
>TRBJ2-1|15|TRBV7-2|NA|TRBD2
CASSSTSGSYNEQFF
TGTGCCAGCAGCTCAACTAGCGGCTCCTACAATGAGCAGTTCTTC
>TRBJ2-7|15|TRBV15|NA|NA
CATSRALDSSYEQYF
TGTGCCACCAGCAGAGCCCTCGACAGCTCCTACGAGCAGTACTTC
>TRBJ2-7|14|TRBV5-1|NA|TRBD1
CASSSTGFSYEQYF
TGCGCCAGCAGCTCGACAGGGTTTTCCTACGAGCAGTACTTC
>TRBJ1-5|14|TRBV5-6|NA|NA
CASSLGTNNQPQHF
TGTGCCAGCAGCTTAGGGACAAATAATCAGCCCCAGCATTTT
>TRBJ2-2|15|TRBV19|NA|NA
CASGYPGISTGELFF
TGTGCCAGCGGGTATCCGGGGATCAGCACCGGGGAGCTGTTTTTT
>TRBJ2-1|14|TRBV27|NA|TRBD1
CASSFWDRVGEQFF
TGTGCCAGCAGTTTTTGGGACAGGGTGGGTGAGCAGTTCTTC
>TRBJ2-2|18|TRBV7-7|NA|TRBD1
CASSLMFADRENTGELFF
TGTGCCAGCAGCTTAATGTTCGCAGACAGGGAGAACACCGGGGAGCTGTTTTTT
>TRBJ2-3|16|TRBV2|NA|TRBD1
CASRSWGQGGADTQYF
TGTGCCAGCAGATCATGGGGACAGGGAGGCGCAGATACGCAGTATTTT
>TRBJ2-1|13|TRBV5-4|NA|NA
CASSLLAGNEQFF
TGTGCCAGCAGCTTGCTAGCCGGCAATGAGCAGTTCTTC
>TRBJ2-2|15|TRBV6-1|NA|TRBD1
CASSADRARGGELFF
TGTGCCAGCAGTGCAGACAGGGCCCGGGGCGGGGAGCTGTTTTTT
>TRBJ1-2|12|TRBV7-9|NA|TRBD1
CASSQGAYGYTF
TGTGCCAGCAGCCAGGGGGCCTATGGCTACACCTTC
>TRBJ2-7|12|TRBV30|once|NA
CAWSVPDYEQYF
TGTGCCTGGAGTGTACCAGATTACGAGCAGTACTTC
>TRBJ1-2|15|TRBV6-6|NA|TRBD1
CASSPQDRRNYGYTF
TGTGCCAGCAGTCCCCAGGACAGGCGTAACTATGGCTACACCTTC
>TRBJ2-7|14|TRBV28|NA|NA
CASRGQGLTYEQYF
TGTGCCAGCAGAGGTCAGGGCCTCACCTACGAGCAGTACTTC
>TRBJ2-1|14|TRBV27|NA|TRBD2
CASSSGLADNEQFF
TGTGCCAGCAGTTCGGGACTAGCAGACAATGAGCAGTTCTTC
>TRBJ2-1|15|TRBV27|NA|TRBD2
CASRRLAGGQLEQFF
TGTGCCAGCAGGCGACTAGCGGGGGGGCAGCTTGAGCAGTTCTTC
>TRBJ2-1|17|TRBV4-2|NA|TRBD2
CASSQGERTSGHNEQFF
TGTGCCAGCAGCCAAGGAGAAAGGACTAGCGGGCACAATGAGCAGTTCTTC
>TRBJ2-7|15|TRBV9|NA|TRBD2
CASSVALAGGHEQYF
TGTGCCAGCAGCGTAGCCCTAGCGGGAGGCCACGAGCAGTACTTC
>TRBJ2-7|16|TRBV5-1|NA|TRBD1
CASSSVDRGLSYEQYF
TGCGCCAGCAGCTCGGTAGACAGGGGGCTAAGTTACGAGCAGTACTTC
>TRBJ2-5|13|TRBV5-8|NA|NA
CASSLAGIGTQYF
TGTGCCAGCAGCTTGGCAGGTATAGGGACCCAGTACTTC
>TRBJ2-7|15|TRBV2|NA|TRBD2
CASGGSGRPSYEQYF
TGTGCCAGCGGCGGTAGCGGGCGTCCTTCCTACGAGCAGTACTTC
>TRBJ2-5|16|TRBV28|NA|TRBD2
CASSAAGGPSGETQYF
TGTGCCAGCAGTGCGGCGGGAGGGCCCTCGGGAGAGACCCAGTACTTC
>TRBJ1-1|14|TRBV5-4|NA|NA
CASSLDSGNTEAFF
TGTGCCAGCAGCTTGGACAGTGGGAACACTGAAGCTTTCTTT
>TRBJ2-7|13|TRBV27|NA|NA
CASSLFLNYEQYF
TGTGCCAGCAGTTTATTCCTGAACTACGAGCAGTACTTC
>TRBJ2-2|16|TRBV5-4|NA|NA
CASSLGLRGHSGELFF
TGTGCCAGCAGCTTGGGCTTGCGGGGCCACAGCGGGGAGCTGTTTTTT
>TRBJ2-3|15|TRBV7-2|once|NA
CASSKTRTSTDTQYF
TGTGCCAGCAGCAAGACTAGGACTAGCACAGATACGCAGTATTTT
>TRBJ1-1|14|TRBV6-6|NA|NA
CASSYLDLNTEAFF
TGTGCCAGCAGTTATTTGGACTTGAACACTGAAGCTTTCTTT
>TRBJ2-3|15|TRBV7-2|few|NA
CASSLGVYSTDTQYF
TGTGCCAGCAGCTTAGGCGTCTATAGCACAGATACGCAGTATTTT
>TRBJ2-7|15|TRBV27|NA|NA
CASSLSSPAADEQYF
TGTGCCAGCAGTTTATCGAGCCCTGCCGCGGACGAGCAGTACTTC
>TRBJ1-5|14|TRBV18|once|TRBD1
CASSGQGSNQPQHF
TGTGCCAGCTCCGGACAGGGCAGCAATCAGCCCCAGCATTTT
>TRBJ1-1|12|TRBV28|NA|NA
CASSFSDTEAFF
TGTGCCAGCAGTTTCTCTGACACTGAAGCTTTCTTT
>TRBJ2-1|16|TRBV28|NA|NA
CASTGRRRAEGDEQFF
TGTGCCAGCACAGGTCGTAGGAGGGCCGAGGGCGATGAGCAGTTCTTC
>TRBJ2-2|16|TRBV4-1|NA|TRBD2
CASSPRAGGGAGELFF
TGCGCCAGCAGCCCCCGAGCGGGCGGGGGGGCCGGGGAGCTGTTTTTT
>TRBJ2-7|13|TRBV5-1|few|TRBD1
CASSAATGKGQYF
TGCGCCAGCAGCGCCGCGACAGGGAAGGGGCAGTACTTC
>TRBJ2-5|15|TRBV9|few|TRBD1
CASSGRQGSEETQYF
TGTGCCAGCAGTGGGAGACAGGGGTCGGAGGAGACCCAGTACTTC
>TRBJ1-2|17|TRBV9|NA|NA
CASSVDSLLAGENGYTF
TGTGCCAGCAGCGTAGATTCTTTGTTGGCAGGGGAAAATGGCTACACCTTC
>TRBJ1-6|15|TRBV28|NA|NA
CASSFSGGEYSPLHF
TGTGCCAGCAGTTTCTCTGGGGGGGAGTATTCACCCCTCCACTTT
>TRBJ2-7|16|TRBV7-9|NA|TRBD1
CASSSVPGQGLYEQYF
TGTGCCAGCAGCTCAGTCCCGGGACAGGGTCTCTACGAGCAGTACTTC
>TRBJ2-3|15|TRBV6-5|NA|NA
CASSYSRTSTDTQYF
TGTGCCAGCAGTTACTCCCGAACTAGCACAGATACGCAGTATTTT
>TRBJ1-2|13|TRBV27|NA|TRBD1
CASSRQGDAGYTF
TGTGCCAGCAGCCGACAGGGTGACGCTGGCTACACCTTC
>TRBJ1-1|15|TRBV28|NA|NA
CASSFWGAADTEAFF
TGTGCCAGCAGTTTCTGGGGCGCGGCTGACACTGAAGCTTTCTTT
>TRBJ2-7|15|TRBV28|NA|NA
CASSRSGTLSYEQYF
TGTGCCAGCAGTCGATCCGGGACATTGTCCTACGAGCAGTACTTC
>TRBJ1-2|14|TRBV30|once|NA
CAWKQGVVSYGYTF
TGTGCCTGGAAACAGGGTGTGGTTAGCTATGGCTACACCTTC
>TRBJ2-7|13|TRBV7-9|NA|NA
CASSLATLVEQYF
TGTGCCAGCAGCTTAGCAACGTTAGTCGAGCAGTACTTC
>TRBJ1-1|13|TRBV18|NA|NA
CASSPSAGVEAFF
TGTGCCAGCTCACCATCGGCAGGGGTTGAAGCTTTCTTT
>TRBJ2-3|14|TRBV27|NA|TRBD2
CASSQGLSRDTQYF
TGTGCCAGCAGTCAGGGACTATCTCGGGATACGCAGTATTTT
>TRBJ2-7|13|TRBV28|NA|TRBD1
CASSADRVHEQYF
TGTGCCAGCAGTGCAGACAGGGTCCACGAGCAGTACTTC
>TRBJ2-2|15|TRBV5-1|NA|NA
CASSLGGRRTGELFF
TGCGCCAGCAGCTTAGGAGGGAGGCGAACCGGGGAGCTGTTTTTT
>TRBJ2-7|16|TRBV15|once|TRBD2
CATSRDSQRGNYEQYF
TGTGCCACCAGCAGAGATAGCCAGCGGGGAAACTACGAGCAGTACTTC
>TRBJ2-4|13|TRBV30|NA|NA
CAWAQGGKNIQYF
TGTGCCTGGGCCCAGGGAGGCAAAAACATTCAGTACTTC